This note documents a single TCR beta chain sequence. The clone's antigen remains unknown. Per-base quality was not reported, and no clone a single base away is much larger than it. V loses 1 base, J loses 4 bases, and the germline ends lie 13 bases apart. CDR1 and CDR2 were assigned from the germline V gene (reference sequence) as SEHNR and FQNEAQ. The CDR3 holds 15 amino acids from the cysteine to the phenylalanine. Left in the record is the CDR3 DNA by itself, 45 bases read in frame from the first base. Read against the paper, the sample's time point label means: baseline before first vaccination. The vaccinee samples were drawn from two UK trials, COV001 and COV002, one of which was a single-blind randomized controlled phase 2/3 trial testing AZD1222 (ChAdOx1 nCoV-19) in healthy adults. For TCRbeta chain sequencing, PBMC samples from trial participants were taken at day 0 and at day 28 after the second dose.

The CDR3 regions of human TCRbeta chains were analyzed by immunosequencing. Under the source paper's analysis protocol: TCRs in the repertoires were matched against a reference library of SARS-CoV-2-specific TCRs that had been generated with the MIRA antigen-specificity platform. Breadth was defined as the fraction of unique TCRs that were SARS-CoV-2-associated, and depth was defined as the fraction of total T cells that were SARS-CoV-2-associated. Using the MIRA data, each spike-specific TCR was assigned both to the spike region to which the TCR was reactive and to a CD4 or CD8 class. Log10-transformed breadth and depth values were compared by one-way ANOVA with Sidak's multiple comparisons tests. TCRdb limited this immuneACCESS table to in-frame rearrangements with V and J called. A share of clones is missing; checked studies link under half to unresolved V genes, and the rest is unexplained. V, J and clone size are those of that table, while D and trimming were read from the DNA. The sample table lists roughly 100,000 clones, roughly 91% of them with a count of one. The ten top clones hold roughly 4% of the sample.

This sample stems from a study of T cell responses to AZD1222 COVID-19 vaccine (dated by TCRdb to the early 2020s). For the study in its entirety: AZD1222 recipients with second doses at about 4 weeks or about 12 weeks were pooled, because spike-specific TCR depth and breadth did not differ between schedules. TCR sequencing covered 230 or so trial participants: around 210 given two doses of AZD1222 and 26 given two doses of MenACWY control vaccine. Trial participants were enrolled into age subgroups of 18-55, 56-69 and 70-plus years, which contained roughly 140, 27 and 60 TCR-sequenced participants, respectively.

Study-level results and caveats: The 56-69-year group was small, and its depth increase did not reach significance, likely because of low power. Conclusions about previously exposed vaccinees are limited, since just six or seven AZD1222 recipients were seropositive for SARS-CoV-2 at baseline. Most participants were white British and females outnumbered males, and the authors suggested that clonal diversity may have been underestimated. Reportedly, close to half of the unique spike-specific TCRs recognized epitopes lying outside the regions that are mutated in the B.1.351 and B.1.1.7 variants. Spike-specific TCR breadth and depth rose significantly after two AZD1222 doses compared with day 0 and with MenACWY recipients. Because no samples from the day 14 peak response were available, repertoires could be characterized only after the peak T cell response. Vaccine-associated CD4 TCRs spanned the whole spike protein, with dominant responses in regions 160-218 and 743-854.

Sample: peripheral blood, taken on day 0 of AZD1222 vaccination. This receptor chain uses TRBV7-9 and TRBJ1-2; confidence is insufficient to name the D gene. This TCR was sampled from an adult in good health. The DNA sequence is given as TGTGCCAGCAGCTTAGGGGCAGCGGTTCTCTATGGCTACACCTTC. This sequence encodes CASSLGAAVLYGYTF.